Below are 9 T cell receptor beta chains sequenced from a single sample in a study of blood T cell repertoires in COVID-19. The table came from immunoSEQ multiplex PCR; TCRdb's copy has only in-frame clones and leaves some out. This sample carries about 110,000 clones, over 75% of them seen once, and the ten largest clones take 6.5% to 8%. Sequences were obtained from peripheral blood. The receptor set was obtained from a woman between 50 and 59 years old with acute or convalescent COVID-19.

The rearrangement uses TRBV30 and TRBJ2-7; TRBD1 is a possible D gene (5 bases). V was clipped by 2 bases and J by 2 bases, with 13 bases between them. CDR3 length: 14 amino acids. The germline gives CDR1 GTSNPN, CDR2 SVGIG (reference sequence). For the CDR3, the DNA is TGTGCCTGGAGTTTTTCAGGGTTTGCCTACGAGCAGTACTTC. Translated, it gives CAWSFSGFAYEQYF.

This clone came up once. The V and J genes are TRBV25-1 and TRBJ2-2, with D possibly matching TRBD1 (7 bases). Deletions cut 2 bases from V and 3 bases from J, with 10 bases between. CDR1 is MGHDK, CDR2 SYGVNS, per germline. This CDR3 has 15 residues. The CDR3 DNA is TGTGCCAGCAGTGAACTCAGGGGGGACACCGGGGAGCTGTTTTTT. Amino acids: CASSELRGDTGELFF.

CDR3 region: CASSFGQHTEAFF. CDR3 in DNA: TGTGCCAGCAGTTTTGGGCAGCACACTGAAGCTTTCTTT. V usage is TRBV12-3 or TRBV12-4 and J usage is TRBJ1-1; D gene uncertain. This CDR3 has 13 amino acids. V was pared by 3 bases and J by 3 bases, with 8 bases between.

The genes are TRBV30 and TRBJ2-2; TRBD2 aligns across 9 bases. The CDR3 sequence is 15 residues long. Trimming cost V 3 bases and J 4 bases; bases outside gene matches: 6. Germline V gives CDR1 GTSNPN, CDR2 SVGIG (reference sequence). DNA of the CDR3: TGTGCCTGGAGAACGCGGGGGGGTAGCACCGGGGAGCTGTTTTTT. Protein sequence: CAWRTRGGSTGELFF.

This clone was seen a single time. The chain carries TRBV7-2 and TRBJ1-1; tentative D call: TRBD1 (6 bases). The germline V gene has CDR1 SGHTA and CDR2 FQGNSA. This CDR3 has 14 residues. The V gene lost 3 bases and the J gene lost 1 base, with 9 bases spanning the gap. The CDR3 DNA reads TGTGCCAGCAGCTTTTCAGGGGCGAACACTGAAGCTTTCTTT. This encodes CASSFSGANTEAFF.

The chain couples TRBV5-1 to TRBJ1-1; D is perhaps TRBD1 (5 bases). V was pared by 5 bases and J by 6 bases, with 11 bases between. The CDR3 spans 12 residues. The germline V gene has CDR1 SGHRS and CDR2 YFSETQ. The CDR3, as DNA: TGCGCCAGCAGGATGGAGGGACCTGAAGCTTTCTTT. It specifies CASRMEGPEAFF.

The chain couples TRBV5-1 to TRBJ1-1; 7 bases are a match to TRBD1. CDR3 length: 14 amino acids. After removal of 7 bases from V and 7 bases from J, the junction contained 13 bases not matched to a gene. CDR1 is SGHRS and CDR2 is YFSETQ in the germline V gene. The DNA for the CDR3 is TGCGCCAGCCTACCCTCCCCGGGACAGCTTGAAGCTTTCTTT. This encodes CASLPSPGQLEAFF.

The chain joins TRBV6-5 to TRBJ1-1; 7 bases match TRBD1. V shed 5 bases, J shed 1 base, and the junction held 4 bases outside the gene matches. Germline V gene data show CDR1 as MNHEY and CDR2 as SVGAGI. The CDR3 consists of 14 residues. The CDR3 is CASSPGGGNTEAFF. DNA of the CDR3: TGTGCCAGCAGTCCAGGGGGAGGGAACACTGAAGCTTTCTTT.

V and J are TRBV5-4 and TRBJ2-4; no firm D call. Trimming removed 3 bases at V and 4 bases at J, with 5 bases between. Germline lookup yields CDR1 SGHNT and CDR2 YYREEE (reference sequence). This CDR3 region has 12 residues. CDR3 nucleotides: TGTGCCAGCAGCTCACAGAAAAACATTCAGTACTTC. The encoded protein is CASSSQKNIQYF.